The entry below gives a single TCR beta chain sequence along with its context. Its antigen is currently unknown. The record originates from a study of early T cells in non-severe SARS-CoV-2 infection. Looking at the study overall: Sequenced material consisted of bulk RNA (from unsorted whole blood), and chains were unpaired. Findings of the study overall: Lookups in VDJdb leaned toward anti-spike CD8 responses and missed private and CD4 specificities.

Molecules of cDNA were individually given unique molecular identifiers that were attached to them. TCRdb reprocessed the 5' RACE reads with MiXCR, giving one entry per CDR3 protein. The sample shows tens of thousands of distinct CDR3 sequences, around 14% of them seen only once. Losses at the gene ends were 5 bases for V and 4 bases for J; bases not matched to a gene: 7. There are 15 residues in the CDR3. CDR1 is SEHNR, CDR2 FQNEAQ, per germline (reference sequence). Sequencing input: whole blood. The receptor was isolated from an adult who was a healthcare worker with PCR-confirmed SARS-CoV-2 infection or an uninfected control (not recorded which). The chain uses TRBV7-9 and TRBJ2-7, with 11 bases fitting TRBD1. CDR3: CASSTGQGVTYEQYF. The CDR3 nucleotides read TGTGCCAGCAGCACGGGACAGGGGGTGACATACGAGCAGTACTTC.